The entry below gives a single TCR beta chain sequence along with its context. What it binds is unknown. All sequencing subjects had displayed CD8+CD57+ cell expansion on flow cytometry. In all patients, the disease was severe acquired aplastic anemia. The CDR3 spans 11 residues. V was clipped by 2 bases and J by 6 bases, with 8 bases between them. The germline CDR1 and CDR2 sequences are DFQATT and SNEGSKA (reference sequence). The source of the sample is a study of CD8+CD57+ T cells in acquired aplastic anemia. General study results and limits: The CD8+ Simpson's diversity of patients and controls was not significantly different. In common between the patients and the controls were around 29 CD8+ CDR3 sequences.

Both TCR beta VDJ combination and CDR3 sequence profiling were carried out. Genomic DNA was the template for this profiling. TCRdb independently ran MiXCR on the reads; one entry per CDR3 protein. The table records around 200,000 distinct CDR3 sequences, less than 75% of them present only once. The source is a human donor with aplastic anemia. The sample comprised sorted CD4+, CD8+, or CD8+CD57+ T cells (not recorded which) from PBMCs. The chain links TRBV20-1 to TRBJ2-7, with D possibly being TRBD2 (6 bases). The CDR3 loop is CSARLAPEQYF. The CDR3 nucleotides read TGCAGTGCTAGACTAGCGCCCGAGCAGTACTTC.